The TCR beta chain under discussion was sequenced for a study of STAT3 mutations in large granular lymphocyte leukemia. This clone has just a few counts. Antigen: not known. Clones were sequenced by immunoSEQ multiplex PCR, and TCRdb holds only the in-frame ones, with some missing. The sample holds some 28,000 clones, over 60% seen once. Broader study findings: Treatment regimens differed across patients between samplings. Every T-LGLL patient had at least one immunodominant TCRbeta clonotype.

The V gene lost 1 base and the J gene lost 6 bases, with 4 bases spanning the gap. CDR3 length: 12 amino acids. The germline gives CDR1 SEHNR, CDR2 FQNEAQ (reference sequence). The sample comprised peripheral blood mononuclear cells. This TCR was recovered from a woman in her forties or fifties with T-cell large granular lymphocyte leukemia. Some clones in this sample may be carry-over from other donors' samples. V gene TRBV7-9 combines with J gene TRBJ1-5; D remains ambiguous. This CDR3 reads CASSLGSQPQHF. CDR3 nucleotide sequence: TGTGCCAGCAGCTTAGGCAGTCAGCCCCAGCATTTT.